The rows below give T cell receptor beta chains drawn from one sample of a study of glioma-infiltrating T cells after dendritic cell vaccination. TCRdb's copy holds only in-frame clones and misses some; the assay was immunoSEQ multiplex PCR. The data hold nearly 85,000 clones, with about 90% observed a single time. The sequences come from blood, collected before dendritic cell vaccination. The source is a human donor with glioblastoma. Each CDR3 is given with its conserved first and last residue. A D gene is named only where the DNA matches it firmly. The size of a clone is reported for some rows only, either as once, few or many, or as a class for expanded clones.

d_gene	len	v_gene	j_gene	abundance	CDR3aa	CDR3nt
TRBD2	15	TRBV6-5	TRBJ2-7	once	CASYPPGGRSYEQYF	TGTGCCAGCTACCCTCCGGGGGGGAGGTCCTACGAGCAGTACTTC
.	14	TRBV19	TRBJ1-3	few	CASFRGQLGNTIYF	TGTGCCAGCTTTCGAGGACAGCTTGGAAACACCATATATTTT
.	15	TRBV28	TRBJ1-4	.	CASRQELNGVEKLFF	TGTGCCAGCAGGCAAGAACTTAATGGAGTGGAAAAACTGTTTTTT
.	14	TRBV6-1	TRBJ1-1	.	CASGYRAPNTEAFF	TGTGCCAGCGGATACAGGGCTCCGAACACTGAAGCTTTCTTT
.	14	TRBV5-1	TRBJ1-1	.	CASSLEVGGTEAFF	TGCGCCAGCAGCTTGGAGGTAGGGGGCACTGAAGCTTTCTTT
TRBD1	15	TRBV12-5	TRBJ2-7	.	CASGLLPGQGREQYF	TGTGCTAGTGGTTTGCTGCCGGGACAGGGGAGGGAGCAGTACTTC
TRBD1	14	TRBV5-5	TRBJ1-5	.	CASSPRDRDQPQHF	TGTGCCAGCAGCCCCCGAGACAGGGATCAGCCCCAGCATTTT
TRBD2	15	TRBV7-3	TRBJ2-1	.	CASSSGGISYNEQFF	TGTGCCAGCAGCTCGGGAGGGATCTCCTACAATGAGCAGTTCTTC
.	18	TRBV5-1	TRBJ1-5	.	CASSLARAWRARNQPQHF	TGCGCCAGCAGCTTGGCCCGAGCGTGGAGGGCCCGAAATCAGCCCCAGCATTTT
TRBD2	16	TRBV7-8	TRBJ2-2	.	CASSSLAGVLGGELFF	TGTGCCAGCAGCTCACTAGCGGGAGTGTTGGGCGGGGAGCTGTTTTTT
.	16	TRBV4-1	TRBJ1-2	.	CASSQESRARGYGYTF	TGCGCCAGCAGCCAAGAGTCCCGGGCACGGGGATATGGCTACACCTTC
TRBD2	17	TRBV9	TRBJ2-3	.	CASSVGLTSGAQDTQYF	TGTGCCAGCAGCGTAGGGCTGACTAGCGGGGCCCAGGATACGCAGTATTTT
.	15	TRBV7-3	TRBJ2-3	.	CASSGLGGGTDTQYF	TGTGCCAGCAGCGGGCTGGGGGGAGGCACAGATACGCAGTATTTT
.	14	TRBV5-1	TRBJ1-2	.	CASSLENRLYGYTF	TGCGCCAGCAGCTTGGAGAACAGGCTCTATGGCTACACCTTC
.	13	TRBV10-2	TRBJ2-1	once	CATRVVSEDEQFF	TGCGCCACCAGGGTAGTAAGCGAAGATGAGCAGTTCTTC
TRBD2	20	TRBV9	TRBJ2-4	.	CASSSYPPGLAGGAKNIQYF	TGTGCCAGCAGCTCGTACCCCCCGGGACTAGCGGGGGGAGCCAAAAACATTCAGTACTTC
TRBD1	14	TRBV5-1	TRBJ1-2	.	CASSPGQEGYGYTF	TGCGCCAGCAGCCCCGGACAGGAGGGCTATGGCTACACCTTC
TRBD2	13	TRBV7-6	TRBJ2-7	.	CASSPGLEGEQYF	TGTGCCAGCAGCCCGGGACTAGAAGGCGAGCAGTACTTC
.	15	TRBV6-5	TRBJ1-1	.	CASRIHRDPNTEAFF	TGTGCCAGCAGGATCCACAGAGACCCGAACACTGAAGCTTTCTTT
.	15	TRBV18	TRBJ1-5	.	CASSPDRNSNQPQHF	TGTGCCAGCTCACCTGACAGAAACAGCAATCAGCCCCAGCATTTT
.	12	TRBV18	TRBJ2-7	.	CASSPNENEQYF	TGTGCCAGCTCACCGAACGAGAACGAGCAGTACTTC
.	16	TRBV5-1	TRBJ2-5	once	CASSSDRGKGQETQYF	TGCGCCAGCAGCTCGGACCGGGGGAAGGGCCAAGAGACCCAGTACTTC
TRBD1	14	TRBV6-5	TRBJ1-6	once	CASSTGTGVSPLHF	TGTGCCAGCAGCACCGGGACAGGGGTTTCACCCCTCCACTTT
.	15	TRBV4-1	TRBJ1-2	.	CASSQAKQGDYGYTF	TGCGCCAGCAGCCAAGCGAAACAGGGAGACTATGGCTACACCTTC
.	13	TRBV5-5	TRBJ2-7	.	CASSLGLDYEQYF	TGTGCCAGCAGCTTGGGGCTAGACTACGAGCAGTACTTC
.	14	TRBV2	TRBJ1-1	few	CASSRDTGNTEAFF	TGTGCCAGCAGTCGTGATACAGGAAACACTGAAGCTTTCTTT
.	15	TRBV13	TRBJ2-3	.	CASSADRGLTDTQYF	TGTGCCAGCAGCGCCGACCGAGGGCTCACAGATACGCAGTATTTT
TRBD1	13	TRBV6-6	TRBJ1-1	.	CASRTGEWTEAFF	TGTGCCAGCAGGACAGGGGAGTGGACTGAAGCTTTCTTT
.	13	TRBV10-3	TRBJ2-5	once	CAISAGYQETQYF	TGTGCCATCAGTGCAGGGTACCAAGAGACCCAGTACTTC
TRBD1	14	TRBV4-2	TRBJ2-5	.	CASSPTGTEETQYF	TGTGCCAGCAGCCCCACCGGGACAGAAGAGACCCAGTACTTC
.	13	TRBV2	TRBJ1-5	.	CASRTDLAQPQHF	TGTGCCAGTCGGACAGACCTTGCGCAGCCCCAGCATTTT
.	15	TRBV16	TRBJ1-2	.	CASSQSRRGTYGYTF	TGTGCCAGCAGCCAATCCCGACGGGGAACCTATGGCTACACCTTC
TRBD1	13	TRBV7-2	TRBJ2-5	.	CASSRTGGETQYF	TGTGCCAGCAGCCGGACAGGGGGAGAGACCCAGTACTTC
.	17	TRBV7-7	TRBJ1-5	once	CASSCCGEDGFWVPQHF	TGTGCTAGCAGCTGCTGCGGCGAAGACGGCTTCTGGGTGCCCCAGCATTTT
.	13	TRBV11-2	TRBJ2-7	.	CASTASQVYEQYF	TGTGCCAGCACCGCTTCTCAGGTGTACGAGCAGTACTTC
TRBD2	15	TRBV28	TRBJ2-3	.	CASGYSGGAVDTQYF	TGTGCCAGCGGCTATAGCGGGGGGGCCGTAGATACGCAGTATTTT
.	16	TRBV5-1	TRBJ2-5	once	CASSLGSGGYQETQYF	TGCGCCAGCAGCTTGGGGAGCGGAGGGTACCAAGAGACCCAGTACTTC
.	14	TRBV5-1	TRBJ2-3	.	CASSSGLSTDTQYF	TGCGCCAGCAGCTCTGGGCTCAGCACAGATACGCAGTATTTT
.	15	TRBV4-1	TRBJ2-7	.	CASSQGTESSYEQYF	TGCGCCAGCAGCCAAGGGACAGAGAGCTCCTACGAGCAGTACTTC
.	12	TRBV12-5	TRBJ2-2	once	CASGELTGELFF	TGTGCTAGTGGAGAGCTTACCGGGGAGCTGTTTTTT
TRBD1	12	TRBV19	TRBJ1-2	.	CATRTGVVGYTF	TGTGCCACCCGGACAGGGGTAGTCGGCTACACCTTC
.	12	TRBV19	TRBJ2-7	.	CASSAEVDEQYF	TGTGCCAGTAGTGCGGAGGTTGACGAGCAGTACTTC
TRBD2	16	TRBV5-1	TRBJ2-1	.	CASSWVSGSSYNEQFF	TGCGCCAGCAGCTGGGTTAGCGGGAGCTCCTACAATGAGCAGTTCTTC
.	16	TRBV5-6	TRBJ2-1	.	CASSLGLTSSYNEQFF	TGTGCCAGCAGCTTGGGACTGACGAGCTCCTACAATGAGCAGTTCTTC
TRBD1	15	TRBV5-6	TRBJ1-2	.	CASSLGQGPLGGYTF	TGTGCCAGCAGCTTGGGACAGGGTCCCCTGGGAGGCTACACCTTC
.	15	TRBV10-3	TRBJ1-2	.	CAISGGSGLPYGYTF	TGTGCCATCAGTGGGGGTTCAGGGCTGCCCTATGGCTACACCTTC